These 24 T cell receptor beta chains were sequenced from one sample in a study of blood T cell repertoires in COVID-19 (dated by TCRdb to about 2020). The library was built by means of the immunoSEQ multiplex PCR assay. TCRdb re-hosts the immuneACCESS table, in-frame sequences only. Its copies lack some clones; in the studies checked, an unresolved V gene accounts for under half of them, and the cause for the rest is not known. The sample table contains around 120,000 clones; only one count was recorded for 90% of them. Jointly, the top ten make up roughly 2% of the sample. Sequencing used peripheral blood. The receptor source for this set is a human donor with active COVID-19. The donor label of this sample is uncertain.

The chain employs TRBV7-9 and TRBJ2-3; unclear D gene. V shed 3 bases and J shed 0 bases, with 10 bases lying between them. CDR3 length: 15 residues. The germline CDR1 and CDR2 sequences are SEHNR and FQNEAQ (reference sequence). CDR3 DNA sequence: TGTGCCAGCAGCTTTGGCCGGGTTAGCACAGATACGCAGTATTTT. It translates to CASSFGRVSTDTQYF.

This chain uses TRBV2 with TRBJ2-2; TRBD1 agrees at 8 bases. J gave up 5 bases and V 6 bases, and 5 bases lay outside the gene matches. This CDR3 contains 14 residues. Per germline, CDR1 SNHLY and CDR2 FYNNEI. The CDR3 protein is CASSLYRGTGELFF. CDR3 sequence (DNA): TGTGCCAGCAGCCTCTACAGGGGGACCGGGGAGCTGTTTTTT.

The chain couples TRBV4-3 to TRBJ2-5; 8 bases map to TRBD2. CDR1 is LGHNA, CDR2 YSLEER, per germline. The CDR3 loop spans 14 amino acids. V gave up 0 bases and J gave up 7 bases; unmatched junction bases: 4. The CDR3 protein is CASSQDRGGRTQYF. The CDR3 coding sequence is TGCGCCAGCAGCCAAGATCGGGGGGGGAGGACCCAGTACTTC.

This rearrangement joins TRBV6-5 to TRBJ1-5, with D tentatively TRBD1 (5 bases). Per germline, CDR1 MNHEY and CDR2 SVGAGI. The length of the CDR3 is 14 residues. The V end was cut by 6 bases, the J end by 6 bases, with 15 bases between. In nucleotides, the CDR3 is TGTGCCAGCAGCGACGGGGGGGTGAGTCAGCCCCAGCATTTT. The encoded protein is CASSDGGVSQPQHF.

The V gene is TRBV3-1 (or the pseudogene TRBV3-2), the J gene TRBJ1-4; possible D gene TRBD1, 5 bases. CDR1 is LGHDT, CDR2 YNNKEL, per germline (reference sequence). The V end was cut by 4 bases, the J end by 4 bases, with 10 bases between. The CDR3 runs 14 residues. The CDR3 sequence is CASSRTSHNEKLFF. The DNA for the CDR3 is TGTGCCAGCAGCCGGACATCTCATAATGAAAAACTGTTTTTT.

This chain connects TRBV9 to TRBJ1-4; 10 bases are a match to TRBD1. CDR3 length equals 16 residues. Germline CDR1 and CDR2: SGDLS and YYNGEE. The J segment lost 1 base and the V segment lost 3 bases, leaving 3 bases of the junction unmatched. DNA for the CDR3: TGTGCCAGCAGCGGTGGACAGGGGGTAACTAATGAAAAACTGTTTTTT. It encodes CASSGGQGVTNEKLFF. The whole variable domain, filled in from reference TRBV9 and TRBJ1-4, reads DSGVTQTPKHLITATGQRVTLRCSPRSGDLSVYWYQQSLDQGLQFLIQYYNGEERAKGNILERFSAQQFPDLHSELNLSSLELGDSALYFCASSGGQGVTNEKLFFGSGTQLSVL.

The chain couples TRBV12-3 or TRBV12-4 to TRBJ2-7; TRBD1 aligns across 8 bases. There are 13 residues in the CDR3. V gave up 5 bases and J gave up 2 bases; unmatched junction bases: 2. CDR3 loop: CASSRQGPYEQYF. As DNA, the CDR3 is TGTGCCAGCAGTCGACAGGGGCCCTACGAGCAGTACTTC.

This clone has just one count. This chain uses TRBV12-3 or TRBV12-4 with TRBJ1-2; 9 positions agree with TRBD1. The trim removed 4 bases at V and 4 bases at J, leaving 1 base unmatched. There are 13 residues in the CDR3. This chain's CDR3 is CASSSQGAYGYTF. The CDR3 nucleotides are TGTGCCAGCAGTTCACAGGGGGCCTATGGCTACACCTTC.

The chain has TRBV10-2 and TRBJ2-1; TRBD2 matches 11 bases. CDR1 is WSHSY and CDR2 is SAAADI in the germline V gene. The length of the CDR3 is 15 residues. The junction had 2 bases not matched to a gene; V was cut back by 6 bases and J by 1 base. The CDR3 nucleotides read TGCGCCAGCAGCCCTAGCGGGGGGTCCTACAATGAGCAGTTCTTC. This gives the protein CASSPSGGSYNEQFF.

This chain connects TRBV5-5 to TRBJ1-2; 7 bases fit TRBD1. This CDR3 is 14 amino acids long. Looked up from germline, CDR1 is SGHKS and CDR2 is YYEKEE (reference sequence). V lost 0 bases, J lost 8 bases, and 7 bases stayed unmatched. The chain's CDR3 is CASSLGQGPEGYTF. The CDR3 nucleotides read TGTGCCAGCAGCTTGGGACAGGGCCCGGAGGGCTACACCTTC.

V usage is TRBV3-1 (or the pseudogene TRBV3-2) and J usage is TRBJ2-3, with D tentatively TRBD2 (6 bases). This CDR3 has 16 amino acids. Trimming removed 3 bases from V and 4 bases from J, with 17 bases in between. The germline V gene encodes CDR1 LGHDT and CDR2 YNNKEL (reference sequence). Here the CDR3 reads CASSQGLRGGADTQYF. CDR3 DNA sequence: TGTGCCAGCAGCCAGGGGTTGAGAGGAGGGGCAGATACGCAGTATTTT.

The chain employs TRBV10-1 and TRBJ2-7, with D possibly TRBD1 on 6 matching bases. V was shortened by 7 bases and J by 1 base, with 14 bases between the two germline ends. CDR1 and CDR2 from the germline V gene are WNHNN and SYGVQD (reference sequence). The CDR3 totals 14 residues. This chain's CDR3 is CASTLGGHSYEQYF. CDR3 sequence (DNA): TGCGCCAGCACCCTAGGGGGACATTCCTACGAGCAGTACTTC.

This rearrangement joins TRBV5-1 to TRBJ2-3; 9 nucleotides match TRBD2. The CDR3 length is 13 residues. Unmatched junction bases numbered 0, after V lost 3 bases and J lost 4 bases. Germline lookup yields CDR1 SGHRS and CDR2 YFSETQ. CDR3 sequence reads: CASSWTSADTQYF. The CDR3 nucleotides read TGCGCCAGCAGCTGGACTAGCGCAGATACGCAGTATTTT.

This chain joins TRBV9 and TRBJ2-1; 14 bases match TRBD2. From germline, CDR1 is SGDLS and CDR2 YYNGEE. After removal of 2 bases from V and 7 bases from J, the junction contained 2 bases not matched to a gene. The CDR3 sequence is 15 residues long. This CDR3 is CASSVGTSGGNEQFF. The CDR3, as DNA: TGTGCCAGCAGCGTCGGGACTAGCGGGGGTAATGAGCAGTTCTTC. Supplemented by reference TRBV9 and TRBJ2-1, the full variable domain reads DSGVTQTPKHLITATGQRVTLRCSPRSGDLSVYWYQQSLDQGLQFLIQYYNGEERAKGNILERFSAQQFPDLHSELNLSSLELGDSALYFCASSVGTSGGNEQFFGPGTRLTVL.

This sequence joins TRBV18 and TRBJ2-5; perhaps TRBD2 as D (6 bases). The germline V and J ends were trimmed by 4 bases and 2 bases, with 11 bases remaining between them. CDR1 and CDR2 from the germline V gene are KGHSH and LQKENI. The CDR3 loop spans 14 amino acids. DNA of the CDR3: TGTGCCAGCTCACGGCCTAGCGAACAAGAGACCCAGTACTTC. Its protein product is CASSRPSEQETQYF.

V gene TRBV28 combines with J gene TRBJ2-7; the match to TRBD1 covers 9 bases. J was trimmed by 1 base and V by 5 bases; bases with no gene match: 9. Germline CDR1 and CDR2: MDHEN and SYDVKM. The CDR3 spans 16 residues. CDR3: CASSPTLGQGSYEQYF. CDR3 nucleotide sequence: TGTGCCAGCAGTCCGACTCTAGGACAGGGGTCCTACGAGCAGTACTTC.

This chain joins TRBV7-2 and TRBJ2-2, with 16 positions matching TRBD2. From germline, CDR1 is SGHTA and CDR2 FQGNSA. V lost 5 bases, J lost 10 bases, and 4 bases stayed unmatched. This CDR3 region has 15 residues. Here the CDR3 reads CASSEGLAGGLELFF. The CDR3 region has the DNA TGTGCCAGCAGCGAGGGACTAGCGGGGGGGCTGGAGCTGTTTTTT. Based on the CDR3 plus reference TRBV7-2 and TRBJ2-2, the full variable domain is GAGVSQSPSNKVTEKGKDVELRCDPISGHTALYWYRQSLGQGLEFLIYFQGNSAPDKSGLPSDRFSAERTGGSVSTLTIQRTQQEDSAVYLCASSEGLAGGLELFFGEGSRLTVL.

This chain joins TRBV29-1 and TRBJ2-1; tentative D call: TRBD1 (6 bases). Trimming cost V 1 base and J 6 bases, with 10 bases left between them. The germline V gene has CDR1 SQVTM and CDR2 ANQGSEA. The CDR3 is made up of 13 amino acids. The CDR3 DNA follows: TGCAGCGTTGAAGGGGGGCTAGGCAATGAGCAGTTCTTC. It translates to CSVEGGLGNEQFF.

This rearrangement joins TRBV30 to TRBJ1-3, with a possible D match to TRBD1 (5 bases). Looked up from germline, CDR1 is GTSNPN and CDR2 is SVGIG (reference sequence). The CDR3 is 15 amino acids. Trimming stripped 0 bases from V and 1 base from J, with 10 bases between. CDR3: CAWSVGQTSGNTIYF. The CDR3 DNA reads as TGTGCCTGGAGTGTAGGACAAACTTCTGGAAACACCATATATTTT.

The V and J genes are TRBV9 and TRBJ1-2; D is possibly TRBD1 (6 bases). Germline V gives CDR1 SGDLS, CDR2 YYNGEE. V dropped 4 bases and J dropped 2 bases, with 15 bases sitting between them. The length of the CDR3 is 15 residues. The CDR3 protein is CASSPRTAANYGYTF. The CDR3 DNA follows: TGTGCCAGCAGCCCCCGGACAGCAGCCAACTATGGCTACACCTTC.

The chain carries TRBV9 and TRBJ2-1; 12 nucleotides agree with TRBD2. The CDR3 covers 19 residues. Germline CDR1 reads SGDLS; CDR2 reads YYNGEE. Trimming at V came to 4 bases and at J to 6 bases, leaving 17 bases not matched to a gene. For the CDR3, the DNA is TGTGCCAGCAGCTCTCGACTAGCGGGGGCACCGGGTAAATCCAATGAGCAGTTCTTC. It translates to CASSSRLAGAPGKSNEQFF.

The chain joins TRBV4-1 to TRBJ1-4; 7 bases map to TRBD1. Per germline, CDR1 MGHRA and CDR2 YSYEKL. The ends lost 3 bases at V and 7 bases at J; junction bases unmatched: 11. The CDR3 is made up of 16 amino acids. CDR3 residues: CASSHQVSTGIEKLFF. The CDR3 DNA is TGCGCCAGCAGCCATCAGGTGTCGACAGGGATTGAAAAACTGTTTTTT.

The gene calls are TRBV6-6 and TRBJ1-2; 8 bases agree with TRBD1. This CDR3 has 13 residues. V gave up 4 bases and J gave up 7 bases; unmatched junction bases: 5. Germline loops: CDR1 MNHNY, CDR2 SVGAGI (reference sequence). The CDR3 DNA sequence: TGTGCCAGCAGTTCTACAGGGGGTGGTGGCTACACCTTC. Amino acid sequence: CASSSTGGGGYTF.

This chain links TRBV28 with TRBJ2-6; unclear D gene. CDR1 and CDR2 (germline): MDHEN, SYDVKM. There are 16 residues in the CDR3. The V end was cut by 7 bases, the J end by 3 bases, with 16 bases between. This CDR3 reads CASTENDFYGANVLTF. CDR3 nucleotides: TGTGCCAGCACCGAGAACGACTTCTATGGGGCCAACGTCCTGACTTTC. Supplemented by reference TRBV28 and TRBJ2-6, the full variable domain reads DVKVTQSSRYLVKRTGEKVFLECVQDMDHENMFWYRQDPGLGLRLIYFSYDVKMKEKGDIPEGYSVSREKKERFSLILESASTNQTSMYLCASTENDFYGANVLTFGAGSRLTVL.